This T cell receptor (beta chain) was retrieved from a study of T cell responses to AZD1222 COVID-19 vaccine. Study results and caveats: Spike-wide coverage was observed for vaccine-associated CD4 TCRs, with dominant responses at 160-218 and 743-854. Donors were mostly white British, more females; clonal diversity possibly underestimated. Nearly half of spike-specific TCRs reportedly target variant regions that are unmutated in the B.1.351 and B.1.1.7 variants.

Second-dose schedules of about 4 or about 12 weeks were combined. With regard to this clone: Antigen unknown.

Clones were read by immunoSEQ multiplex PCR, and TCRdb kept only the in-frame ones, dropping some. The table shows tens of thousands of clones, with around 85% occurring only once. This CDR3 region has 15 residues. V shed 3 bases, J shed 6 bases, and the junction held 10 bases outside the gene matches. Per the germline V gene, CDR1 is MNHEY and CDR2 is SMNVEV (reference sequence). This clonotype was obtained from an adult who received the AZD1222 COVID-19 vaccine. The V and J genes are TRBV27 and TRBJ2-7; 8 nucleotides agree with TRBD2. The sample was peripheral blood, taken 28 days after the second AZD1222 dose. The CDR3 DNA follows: TGTGCCAGCAGTTTGCTAGCGGGCACCTCCGGCGAGCAGTACTTC. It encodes CASSLLAGTSGEQYF.